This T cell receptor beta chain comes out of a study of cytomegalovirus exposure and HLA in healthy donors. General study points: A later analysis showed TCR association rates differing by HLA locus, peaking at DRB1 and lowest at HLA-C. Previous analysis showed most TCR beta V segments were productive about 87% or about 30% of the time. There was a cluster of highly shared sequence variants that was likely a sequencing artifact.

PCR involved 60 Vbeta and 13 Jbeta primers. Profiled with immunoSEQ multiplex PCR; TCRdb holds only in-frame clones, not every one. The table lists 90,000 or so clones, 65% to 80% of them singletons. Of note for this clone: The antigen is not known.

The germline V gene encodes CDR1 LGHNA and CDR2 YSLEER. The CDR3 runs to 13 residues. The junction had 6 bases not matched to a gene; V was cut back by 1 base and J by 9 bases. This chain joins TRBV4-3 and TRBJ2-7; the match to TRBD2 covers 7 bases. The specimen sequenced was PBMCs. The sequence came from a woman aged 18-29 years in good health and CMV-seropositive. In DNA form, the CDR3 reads TGCGCCAGCAGCCAAGGGGGGAGGGAAGGGCAGTACTTC. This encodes CASSQGGREGQYF.